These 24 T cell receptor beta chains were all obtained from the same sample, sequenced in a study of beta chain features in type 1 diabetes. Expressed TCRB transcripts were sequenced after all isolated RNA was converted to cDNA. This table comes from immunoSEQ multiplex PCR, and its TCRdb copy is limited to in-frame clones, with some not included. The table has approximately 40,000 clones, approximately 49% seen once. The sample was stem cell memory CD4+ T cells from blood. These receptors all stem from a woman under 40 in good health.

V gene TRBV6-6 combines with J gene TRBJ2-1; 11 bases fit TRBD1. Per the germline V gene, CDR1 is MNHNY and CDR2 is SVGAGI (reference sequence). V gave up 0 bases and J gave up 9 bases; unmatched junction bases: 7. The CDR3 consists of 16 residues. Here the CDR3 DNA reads TGTGCCAGCAGTTACTCGGACAGGGGGCGGGCCATTGAGCAGTTCTTC. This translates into CASSYSDRGRAIEQFF.

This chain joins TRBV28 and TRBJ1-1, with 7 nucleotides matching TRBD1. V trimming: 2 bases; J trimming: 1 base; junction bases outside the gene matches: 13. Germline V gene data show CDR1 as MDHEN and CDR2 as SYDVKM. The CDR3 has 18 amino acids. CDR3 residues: CASSLEQGSGTRNTEAFF. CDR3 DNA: TGTGCCAGCAGTTTAGAACAGGGGAGCGGAACTAGGAACACTGAAGCTTTCTTT.

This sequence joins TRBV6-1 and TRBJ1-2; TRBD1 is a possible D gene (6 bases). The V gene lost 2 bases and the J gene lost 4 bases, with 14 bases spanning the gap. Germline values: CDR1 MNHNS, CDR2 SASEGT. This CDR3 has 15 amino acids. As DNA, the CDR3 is TGTGCCAGCAGTGAACCCGAACAGGGTGGCTATGGCTACACCTTC. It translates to CASSEPEQGGYGYTF.

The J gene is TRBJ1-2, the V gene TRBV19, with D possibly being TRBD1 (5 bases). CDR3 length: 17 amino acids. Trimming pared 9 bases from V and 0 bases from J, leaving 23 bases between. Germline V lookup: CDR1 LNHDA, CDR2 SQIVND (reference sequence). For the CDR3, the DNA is TGTGCCAGCCGACAAGGGGCCACCTCTCACTCTAACTATGGCTACACCTTC. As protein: CASRQGATSHSNYGYTF.

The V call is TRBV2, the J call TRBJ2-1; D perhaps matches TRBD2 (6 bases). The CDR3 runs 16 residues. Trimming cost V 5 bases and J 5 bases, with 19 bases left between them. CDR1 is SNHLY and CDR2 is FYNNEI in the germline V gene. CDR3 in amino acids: CASSSTLALPNNEQFF. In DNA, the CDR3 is TGTGCCAGCAGTTCAACCCTAGCGCTCCCCAACAATGAGCAGTTCTTC.

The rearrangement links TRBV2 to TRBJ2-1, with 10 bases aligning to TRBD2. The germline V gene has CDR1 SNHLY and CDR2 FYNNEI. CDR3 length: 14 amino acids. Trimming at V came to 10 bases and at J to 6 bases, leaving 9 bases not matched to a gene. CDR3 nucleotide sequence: TGTGCCACCCGAAAGCGGGAGGGCCCCAATGAGCAGTTCTTC. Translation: CATRKREGPNEQFF. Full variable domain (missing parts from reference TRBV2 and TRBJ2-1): EPEVTQTPSHQVTQMGQEVILRCVPISNHLYFYWYRQILGQKVEFLVSFYNNEISEKSEIFDDQFSVERPDGSNFTLKIRSTKLEDSAMYFCATRKREGPNEQFFGPGTRLTVL.

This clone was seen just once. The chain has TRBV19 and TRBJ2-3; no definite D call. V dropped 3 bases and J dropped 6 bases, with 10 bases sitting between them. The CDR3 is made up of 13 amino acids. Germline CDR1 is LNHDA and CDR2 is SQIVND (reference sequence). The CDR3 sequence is CASSISSQDTQYF. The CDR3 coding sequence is TGTGCCAGTAGTATCTCATCCCAGGATACGCAGTATTTT.

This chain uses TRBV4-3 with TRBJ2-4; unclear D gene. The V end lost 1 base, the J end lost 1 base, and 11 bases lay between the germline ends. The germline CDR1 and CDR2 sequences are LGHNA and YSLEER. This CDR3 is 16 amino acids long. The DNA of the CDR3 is TGCGCCAGCAGCCAAGTAGGCGGTGGGGCCAAAAACATTCAGTACTTC. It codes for CASSQVGGGAKNIQYF.

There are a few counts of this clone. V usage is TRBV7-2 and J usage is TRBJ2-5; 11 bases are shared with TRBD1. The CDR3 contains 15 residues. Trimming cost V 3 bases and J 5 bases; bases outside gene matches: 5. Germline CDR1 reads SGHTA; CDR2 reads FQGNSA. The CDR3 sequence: CASSFGQGAKETQYF. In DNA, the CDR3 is TGTGCCAGCAGCTTTGGACAGGGGGCGAAGGAGACCCAGTACTTC.

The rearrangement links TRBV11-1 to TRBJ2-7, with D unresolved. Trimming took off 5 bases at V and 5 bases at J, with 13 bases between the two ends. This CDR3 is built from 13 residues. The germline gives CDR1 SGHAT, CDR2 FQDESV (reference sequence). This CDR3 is CASSPQEDHEQYF. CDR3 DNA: TGTGCCAGCAGCCCTCAGGAAGACCACGAGCAGTACTTC.

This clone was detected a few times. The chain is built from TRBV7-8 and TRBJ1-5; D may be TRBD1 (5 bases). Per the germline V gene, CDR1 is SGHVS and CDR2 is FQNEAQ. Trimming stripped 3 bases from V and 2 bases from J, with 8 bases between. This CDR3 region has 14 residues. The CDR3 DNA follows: TGTGCCAGCAGCTTCAGGGCTCGCAATCAGCCCCAGCATTTT. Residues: CASSFRARNQPQHF.

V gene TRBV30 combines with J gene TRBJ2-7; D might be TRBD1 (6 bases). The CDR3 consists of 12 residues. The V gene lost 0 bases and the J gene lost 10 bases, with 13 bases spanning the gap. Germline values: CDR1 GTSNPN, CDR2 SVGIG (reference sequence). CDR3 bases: TGTGCCTGGAGTGTACCTGCAGGGGATCAGTACTTC. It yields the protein CAWSVPAGDQYF.

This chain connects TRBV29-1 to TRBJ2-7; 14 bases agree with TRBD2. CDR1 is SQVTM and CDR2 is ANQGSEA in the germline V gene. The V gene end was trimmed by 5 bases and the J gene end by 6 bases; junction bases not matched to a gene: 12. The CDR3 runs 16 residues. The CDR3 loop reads CSVHRATGTSGSEQYF. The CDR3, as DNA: TGCAGCGTTCATCGAGCTACCGGGACTAGCGGGAGCGAGCAGTACTTC.

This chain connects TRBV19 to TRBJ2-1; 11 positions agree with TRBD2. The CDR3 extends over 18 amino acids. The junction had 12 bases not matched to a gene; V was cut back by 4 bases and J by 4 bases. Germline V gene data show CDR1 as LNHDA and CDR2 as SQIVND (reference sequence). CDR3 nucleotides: TGTGCCAGTAGTAAGTTCCCCGGGACTAGCGGAAGTTACAATGAGCAGTTCTTC. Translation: CASSKFPGTSGSYNEQFF.

The CDR3 coding sequence is TGTGCCAGCAGCTTCGGGGCGGGAAAGAGCTCCTACAATGAGCAGTTCTTC. It codes for CASSFGAGKSSYNEQFF. This sequence joins TRBV5-6 and TRBJ2-1, with D perhaps matching TRBD2 (6 bases). This CDR3 contains 17 residues. The germline V and J ends were trimmed by 2 bases and 0 bases, with 15 bases remaining between them. Germline CDR1 SGHDT, CDR2 YYEEEE.

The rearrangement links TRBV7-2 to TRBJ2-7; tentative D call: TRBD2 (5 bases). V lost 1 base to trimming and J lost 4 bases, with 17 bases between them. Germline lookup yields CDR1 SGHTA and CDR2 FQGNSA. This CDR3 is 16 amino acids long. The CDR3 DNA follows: TGTGCCAGCAGCTTAGGGCTAGCCCAGAGGTATTACGAGCAGTACTTC. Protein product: CASSLGLAQRYYEQYF.

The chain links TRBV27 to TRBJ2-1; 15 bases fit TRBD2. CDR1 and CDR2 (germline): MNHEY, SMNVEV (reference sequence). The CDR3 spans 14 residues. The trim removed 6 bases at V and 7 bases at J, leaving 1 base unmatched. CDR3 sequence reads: CASRGLAGGNEQFF. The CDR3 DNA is TGTGCCAGCAGAGGACTAGCGGGGGGGAATGAGCAGTTCTTC.

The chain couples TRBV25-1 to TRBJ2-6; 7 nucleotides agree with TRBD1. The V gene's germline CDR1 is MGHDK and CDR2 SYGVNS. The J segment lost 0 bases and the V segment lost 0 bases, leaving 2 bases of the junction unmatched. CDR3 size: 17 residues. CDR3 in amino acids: CASSEYRDSSGANVLTF. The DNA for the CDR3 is TGTGCCAGCAGTGAATACCGGGACAGCTCTGGGGCCAACGTCCTGACTTTC.

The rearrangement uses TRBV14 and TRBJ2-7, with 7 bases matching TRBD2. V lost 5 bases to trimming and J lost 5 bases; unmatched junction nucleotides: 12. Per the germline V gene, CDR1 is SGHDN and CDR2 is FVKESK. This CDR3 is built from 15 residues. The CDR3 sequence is CASSVWTTRGDEQYF. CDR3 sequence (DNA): TGTGCCAGCAGCGTATGGACCACTCGGGGGGACGAGCAGTACTTC.

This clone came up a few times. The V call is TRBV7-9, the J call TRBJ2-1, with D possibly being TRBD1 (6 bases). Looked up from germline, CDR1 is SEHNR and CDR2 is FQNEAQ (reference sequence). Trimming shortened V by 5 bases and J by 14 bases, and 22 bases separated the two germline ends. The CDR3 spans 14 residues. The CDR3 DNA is TGTGCCAGCAGCCGTCCTAGCACAGGGATATTGGAGTTCTTC. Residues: CASSRPSTGILEFF.

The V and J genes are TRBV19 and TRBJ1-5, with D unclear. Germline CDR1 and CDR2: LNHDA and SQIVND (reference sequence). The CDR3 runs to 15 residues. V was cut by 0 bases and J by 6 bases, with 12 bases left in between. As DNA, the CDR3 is TGTGCCAGTAGTATAGAAAGCCAGCGTGCTCAGCCCCAGCATTTT. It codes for CASSIESQRAQPQHF.

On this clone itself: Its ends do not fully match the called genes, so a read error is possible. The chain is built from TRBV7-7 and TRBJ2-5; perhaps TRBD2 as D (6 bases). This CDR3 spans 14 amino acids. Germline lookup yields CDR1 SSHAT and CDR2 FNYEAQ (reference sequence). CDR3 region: CASSLSGRMETQYF. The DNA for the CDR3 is TGTGCTAGCAGCTTGTCAGGGAGGATGGAGACCCAGTACTTC. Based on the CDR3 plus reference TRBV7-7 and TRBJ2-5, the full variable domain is GAGVSQSPRYKVTKRGQDVTLRCDPISSHATLYWYQQALGQGPEFLTYFNYEAQPDKSGLPSDRFSAERPEGSISTLTIQRTEQRDSAMYRCASSLSGRMETQYFGPGTRLLVL.

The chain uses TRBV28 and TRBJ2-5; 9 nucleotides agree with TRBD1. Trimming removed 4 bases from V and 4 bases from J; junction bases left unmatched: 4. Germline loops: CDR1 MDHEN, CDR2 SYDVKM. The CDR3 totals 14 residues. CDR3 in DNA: TGTGCCAGCAGTTCACCGACAGGGGGAGAGACCCAGTACTTC. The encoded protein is CASSSPTGGETQYF.

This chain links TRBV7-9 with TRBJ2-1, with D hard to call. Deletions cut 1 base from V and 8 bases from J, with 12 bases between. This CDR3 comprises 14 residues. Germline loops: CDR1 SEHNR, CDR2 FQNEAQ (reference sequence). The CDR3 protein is CASSLGDILDEQFF. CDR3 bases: TGTGCCAGCAGCTTAGGCGACATACTCGATGAGCAGTTCTTC.